This T cell receptor (beta chain) stems from a study of OX40 agonist ivuxolimab in advanced cancers. This table comes from immunoSEQ multiplex PCR, and its TCRdb copy is limited to in-frame clones, with some not included. The sample lists tens of thousands of clones, approximately 81% seen once, with 13% in the top ten. This clone occurred a few times. Germline-derived CDR1 and CDR2 are SNHLY and FYNNEI. The V segment lost 6 bases and the J segment 5 bases; nucleotides outside the gene matches: 11. This CDR3 is built from 15 residues. V usage is TRBV2 and J usage is TRBJ2-3, with 7 positions matching TRBD1. This clonotype originated in an adult with an advanced solid tumor such as melanoma, head and neck, liver or kidney cancer. The sample consisted of CD4+ or CD8+ T cells sorted from blood, taken in a trial of the OX40 agonist ivuxolimab. CDR3 sequence: CASREPGQYIDTQYF. For the CDR3, the DNA is TGTGCCAGCAGGGAACCGGGACAGTACATAGATACGCAGTATTTT.